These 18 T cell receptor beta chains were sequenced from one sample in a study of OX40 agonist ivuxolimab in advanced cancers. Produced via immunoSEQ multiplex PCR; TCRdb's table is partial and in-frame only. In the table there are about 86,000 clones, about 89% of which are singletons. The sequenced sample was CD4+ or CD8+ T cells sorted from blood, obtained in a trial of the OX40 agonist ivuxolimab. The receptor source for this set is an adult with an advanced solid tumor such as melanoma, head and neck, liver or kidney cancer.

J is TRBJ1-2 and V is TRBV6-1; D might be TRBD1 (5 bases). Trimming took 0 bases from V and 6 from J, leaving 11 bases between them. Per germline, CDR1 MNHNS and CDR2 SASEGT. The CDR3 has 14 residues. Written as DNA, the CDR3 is TGTGCCAGCAGTGAAGCTTCGGGGGTTAATGGCTACACCTTC. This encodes CASSEASGVNGYTF.

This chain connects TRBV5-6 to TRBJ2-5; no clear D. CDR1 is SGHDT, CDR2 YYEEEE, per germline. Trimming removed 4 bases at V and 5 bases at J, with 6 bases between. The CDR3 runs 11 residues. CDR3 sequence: CASSLMETQYF. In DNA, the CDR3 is TGTGCCAGCAGCCTTATGGAGACCCAGTACTTC.

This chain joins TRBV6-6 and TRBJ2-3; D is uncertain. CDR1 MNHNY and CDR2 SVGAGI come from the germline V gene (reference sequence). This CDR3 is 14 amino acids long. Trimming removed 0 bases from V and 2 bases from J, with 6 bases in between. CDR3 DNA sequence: TGTGCCAGCAGTTACTCTGACCCCACAGATACGCAGTATTTT. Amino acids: CASSYSDPTDTQYF.

The CDR3 region is CASSAAGVAYEQYF. CDR3 coding DNA: TGTGCCAGCAGTGCCGCGGGCGTCGCCTACGAGCAGTACTTC. The chain recombines TRBV7-6 with TRBJ2-7; weak D call: TRBD2 (5 bases). Trimming shortened V by 6 bases and J by 2 bases, and 14 bases separated the two germline ends. CDR1 SGHVS and CDR2 FNYEAQ come from the germline V gene. The CDR3 runs 14 residues.

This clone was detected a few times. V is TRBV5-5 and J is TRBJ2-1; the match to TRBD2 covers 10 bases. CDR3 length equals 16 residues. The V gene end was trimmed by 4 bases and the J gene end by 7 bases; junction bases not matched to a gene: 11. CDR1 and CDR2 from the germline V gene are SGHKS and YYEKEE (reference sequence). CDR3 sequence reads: CASSRDSGRLGNEQFF. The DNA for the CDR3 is TGTGCCAGCAGCCGGGATAGCGGGAGGCTTGGGAATGAGCAGTTCTTC.

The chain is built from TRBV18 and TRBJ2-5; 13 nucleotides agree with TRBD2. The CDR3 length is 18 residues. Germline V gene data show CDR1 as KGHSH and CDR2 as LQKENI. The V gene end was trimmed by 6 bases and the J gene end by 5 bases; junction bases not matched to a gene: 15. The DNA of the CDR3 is TGTGCCAGCTCGCAACGGTCCCCGGGACTAGCGGGACGGGAGACCCAGTACTTC. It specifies CASSQRSPGLAGRETQYF. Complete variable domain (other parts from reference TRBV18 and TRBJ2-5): NAGVMQNPRHLVRRRGQEARLRCSPMKGHSHVYWYRQLPEEGLKFMVYLQKENIIDESGMPKERFSAEFPKEGPSILRIQQVVRGDSAAYFCASSQRSPGLAGRETQYFGPGTRLLVL.

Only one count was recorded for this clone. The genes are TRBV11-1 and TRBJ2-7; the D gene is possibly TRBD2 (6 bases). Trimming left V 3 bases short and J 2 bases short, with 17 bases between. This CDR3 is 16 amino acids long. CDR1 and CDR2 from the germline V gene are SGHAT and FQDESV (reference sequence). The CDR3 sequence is CASSLAPTAGTYEQYF. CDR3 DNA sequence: TGTGCCAGCAGCTTGGCCCCAACGGCGGGAACCTACGAGCAGTACTTC.

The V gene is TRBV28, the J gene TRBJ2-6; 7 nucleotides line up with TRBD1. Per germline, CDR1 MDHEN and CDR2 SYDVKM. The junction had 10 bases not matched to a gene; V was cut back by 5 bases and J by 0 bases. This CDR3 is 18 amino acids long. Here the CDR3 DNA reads TGTGCCAGCAGTATCCGACAGGGCAGGGGCTCTGGGGCCAACGTCCTGACTTTC. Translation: CASSIRQGRGSGANVLTF.

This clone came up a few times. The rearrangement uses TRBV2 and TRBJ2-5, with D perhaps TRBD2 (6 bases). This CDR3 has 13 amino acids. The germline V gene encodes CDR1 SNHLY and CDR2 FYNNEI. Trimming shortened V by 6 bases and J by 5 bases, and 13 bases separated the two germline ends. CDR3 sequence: CASRGTSLETQYF. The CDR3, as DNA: TGTGCCAGCAGGGGTACTAGCTTGGAGACCCAGTACTTC. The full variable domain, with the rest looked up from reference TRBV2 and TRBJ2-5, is EPEVTQTPSHQVTQMGQEVILRCVPISNHLYFYWYRQILGQKVEFLVSFYNNEISEKSEIFDDQFSVERPDGSNFTLKIRSTKLEDSAMYFCASRGTSLETQYFGPGTRLLVL.

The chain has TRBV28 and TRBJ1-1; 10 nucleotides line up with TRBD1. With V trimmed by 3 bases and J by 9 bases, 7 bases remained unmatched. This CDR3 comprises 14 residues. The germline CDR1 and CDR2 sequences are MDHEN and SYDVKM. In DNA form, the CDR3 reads TGTGCCAGCAGTTTGACAGGGGGCGAAGGGAAAGCTTTCTTT. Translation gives CASSLTGGEGKAFF.

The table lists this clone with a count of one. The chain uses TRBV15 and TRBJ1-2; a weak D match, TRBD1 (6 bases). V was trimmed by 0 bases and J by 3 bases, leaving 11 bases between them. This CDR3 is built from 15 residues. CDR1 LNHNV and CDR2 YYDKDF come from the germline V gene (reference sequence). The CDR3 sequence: CATSRDWQGHYGYTF. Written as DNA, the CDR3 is TGTGCCACCAGCAGAGATTGGCAGGGGCACTATGGCTACACCTTC.

CDR3 sequence (DNA): TGCGCCAGCAGCATAGGCAGGGACAGCTCCTACGAGCAGTACTTC. Its protein is CASSIGRDSSYEQYF. This chain links TRBV5-1 with TRBJ2-5; 7 bases fit TRBD1. The assigned J gene may be wrong: the sequence end matches TRBJ2-7 better. The germline V gene encodes CDR1 SGHRS and CDR2 YFSETQ. The CDR3 spans 15 residues.

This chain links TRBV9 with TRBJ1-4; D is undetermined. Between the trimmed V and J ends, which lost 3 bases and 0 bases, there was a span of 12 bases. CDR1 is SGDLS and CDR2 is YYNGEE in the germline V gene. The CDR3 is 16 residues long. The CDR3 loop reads CASSASGLTTNEKLFF. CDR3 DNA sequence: TGTGCCAGCAGCGCCTCGGGGTTAACAACTAATGAAAAACTGTTTTTT.

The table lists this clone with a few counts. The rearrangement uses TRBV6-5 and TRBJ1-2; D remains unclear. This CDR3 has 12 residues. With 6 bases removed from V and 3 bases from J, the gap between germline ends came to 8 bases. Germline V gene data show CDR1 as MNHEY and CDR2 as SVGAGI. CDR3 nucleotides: TGTGCCAGCAGGGGCCGGGACTATGGCTACACCTTC. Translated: CASRGRDYGYTF.

The CDR3 region is CASSLGADPLSYEQYF. CDR3 in DNA: TGTGCCAGCAGCTTAGGGGCCGACCCATTATCCTACGAGCAGTACTTC. The chain has TRBV7-2 and TRBJ2-7; D call uncertain. V gave up 1 base and J gave up 1 base, with 14 bases separating them. This CDR3 is 16 amino acids long. Germline V CDR1 and CDR2: SGHTA, FQGNSA.

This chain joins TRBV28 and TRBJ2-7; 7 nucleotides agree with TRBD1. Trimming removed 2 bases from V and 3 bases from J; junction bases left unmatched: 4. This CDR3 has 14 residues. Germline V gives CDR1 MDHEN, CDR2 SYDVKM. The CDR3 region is CASSLMGQNYEQYF. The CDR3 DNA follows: TGTGCCAGCAGTTTAATGGGACAGAACTACGAGCAGTACTTC. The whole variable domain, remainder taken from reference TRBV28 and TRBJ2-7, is DVKVTQSSRYLVKRTGEKVFLECVQDMDHENMFWYRQDPGLGLRLIYFSYDVKMKEKGDIPEGYSVSREKKERFSLILESASTNQTSMYLCASSLMGQNYEQYFGPGTRLTVT.

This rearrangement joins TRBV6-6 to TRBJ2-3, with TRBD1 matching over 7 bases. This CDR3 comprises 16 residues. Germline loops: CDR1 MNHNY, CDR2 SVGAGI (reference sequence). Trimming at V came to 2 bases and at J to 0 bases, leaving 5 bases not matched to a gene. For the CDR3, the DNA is TGTGCCAGCAGTTACCTTGGACAGGCTAGCACAGATACGCAGTATTTT. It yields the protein CASSYLGQASTDTQYF.

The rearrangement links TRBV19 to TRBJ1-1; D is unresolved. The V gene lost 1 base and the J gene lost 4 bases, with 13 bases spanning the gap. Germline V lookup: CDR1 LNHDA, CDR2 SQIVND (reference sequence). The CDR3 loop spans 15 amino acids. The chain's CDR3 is CASSIVGNLGTEAFF. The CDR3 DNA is TGTGCCAGTAGTATAGTAGGGAATTTGGGCACTGAAGCTTTCTTT.